This T cell receptor (beta chain) was found in a study of breast tumors, draining lymph nodes, adjacent tissues. Notes on the study in general: Compared with lymph nodes, tumors were less diverse; compared with nontumor tissue, more. Luminal-like breast cancer showed significantly greater tumor-nontumor repertoire similarity than basal-like breast cancer did. The data were judged consistent with most tumor T cells coming from lymph node and expanding in tumor. That most tumor T cells come from lymph nodes remained unproven.

Samples came from axillary lymph nodes draining the breast cancer. Comment on this clonotype: The target antigen is unknown.

The CDR3 runs 16 residues. V trimming: 0 bases; J trimming: 2 bases; junction bases outside the gene matches: 4. Germline CDR1 is ENHRY and CDR2 is SYGVKD. Via MiXCR, TCRdb re-called the multiplex PCR reads, giving one row per CDR3 protein. The table lists fewer than 250,000 distinct CDR3 sequences, around 32% of them singletons. Sequencing was carried out using axillary lymph node tissue. The sequence was collected from a female donor with breast cancer. Some clones in this sample may be carry-over from other donors' samples. The rearrangement links TRBV10-3 to TRBJ2-1; TRBD1 matches 7 bases. The CDR3 spells CAISESTRGPYNEQFF. The DNA of the CDR3 is TGTGCCATCAGTGAGTCGACGAGGGGGCCCTACAATGAGCAGTTCTTC.